Each of the 29 T cell receptor beta chains below was sequenced from the same sample in a study of patients and donors after allogeneic stem cell transplantation. A single record per CDR3 protein comes from TCRdb applying MiXCR to the RT-PCR reads. The sample yields approximately 140,000 distinct CDR3 sequences, over 35% seen once. The source material was blood, either unsorted or a sorted T cell fraction (not recorded which). These TCRs come from a human donor who was either an allogeneic HSCT recipient or a stem cell or donor lymphocyte infusion donor (not recorded which). It is not recorded whose cells these are; they may come from a transplant donor.

This clonotype has a handful of counts. V usage is TRBV7-9 and J usage is TRBJ2-7; 9 nucleotides agree with TRBD2. CDR3 size: 16 residues. Germline-derived CDR1 and CDR2 are SEHNR and FQNEAQ (reference sequence). Trimming took 4 bases from V and 3 from J; bases not matched to a gene: 10. CDR3 region: CASSYGPGLAVYEQYF. In DNA form, the CDR3 reads TGTGCCAGCAGCTACGGCCCGGGACTAGCCGTCTACGAGCAGTACTTC.

DNA of the CDR3: TGTGCCAGCCTCCTAGGGCTTAGCAATCAGCCCCAGCATTTT. Amino acids: CASLLGLSNQPQHF. This chain links TRBV12-3 or TRBV12-4 with TRBJ1-5; D unresolved. CDR3 length: 14 amino acids. V was trimmed by 8 bases and J by 0 bases, leaving 11 bases between them.

The table lists this clonotype with a few counts. This rearrangement joins TRBV5-1 to TRBJ2-4; D gene ambiguous. This CDR3 is 14 amino acids long. Looked up from germline, CDR1 is SGHRS and CDR2 is YFSETQ. Trimming removed 2 bases from V and 8 bases from J, with 14 bases in between. The CDR3 bases are TGCGCCAGCAGCTTAGGACGCCTTCCTGACATTCAGTACTTC. Encoded protein: CASSLGRLPDIQYF.

The CDR3 reads CASSVGVPRTDTQYF. The CDR3 DNA follows: TGTGCCAGCAGCGTAGGAGTCCCGCGCACAGATACGCAGTATTTT. The chain recombines TRBV9 with TRBJ2-3; D not resolved. The V end was cut by 0 bases, the J end by 1 base, with 9 bases between. The CDR3 is made up of 15 amino acids. Germline loops: CDR1 SGDLS, CDR2 YYNGEE. The entire variable domain, with the rest obtained from reference TRBV9 and TRBJ2-3, is as follows: DSGVTQTPKHLITATGQRVTLRCSPRSGDLSVYWYQQSLDQGLQFLIQYYNGEERAKGNILERFSAQQFPDLHSELNLSSLELGDSALYFCASSVGVPRTDTQYFGPGTRLTVL.

This clonotype was counted between two and nine times. The chain employs TRBV12-3 or TRBV12-4 and TRBJ1-3, with D perhaps matching TRBD1 (5 bases). V was pared by 0 bases and J by 0 bases, with 9 bases between. The CDR3 totals 16 residues. The CDR3 loop is CASSLADILSGNTIYF. The CDR3 bases are TGTGCCAGCAGTTTAGCGGACATACTCTCTGGAAACACCATATATTTT.

This clonotype has just a few counts. V is TRBV12-3 or TRBV12-4 and J is TRBJ2-2; D gene ambiguous. This CDR3 has 13 amino acids. V lost 2 bases and J 6 bases, leaving 7 bases between the germline ends. The CDR3 here is CASSLTAAGELFF. Written as DNA, the CDR3 is TGTGCCAGCAGTTTAACGGCAGCCGGGGAGCTGTTTTTT.

There are a few counts of this clonotype. One junction end does not reproduce the germline sequence, and a read error may be involved. This chain links TRBV7-6 with TRBJ1-4, with D uncertain. The CDR3 has 14 amino acids. CDR1 is SGHVS and CDR2 is FNYEAQ in the germline V gene. CDR3 amino acids: CASSRRILNEQLFF. CDR3 in DNA: TGTGCCAGCAGTCGACGGATCCTTAATGAACAACTGTTTTTT.

The rearrangement uses TRBV12-3 or TRBV12-4 and TRBJ1-2; tentatively, D is TRBD1 (5 bases). The CDR3 spans 12 residues. The germline V and J ends were trimmed by 5 bases and 5 bases, with 9 bases remaining between them. Written as DNA, the CDR3 is TGTGCCAGCAGTGGGGGACCTTATGGCTACACCTTC. Translating it yields CASSGGPYGYTF.

The chain has TRBV2 and TRBJ1-5; 9 positions agree with TRBD1. V shed 6 bases and J 1 base; nucleotides not matched to a gene: 7. The CDR3 loop spans 16 amino acids. The V gene's germline CDR1 is SNHLY and CDR2 FYNNEI. The CDR3 bases are TGTGCCAGCAGCACCGACAGGGGGTTGAGCAATCAGCCCCAGCATTTT. This encodes CASSTDRGLSNQPQHF.

The table lists this clonotype with a few counts. The gene calls are TRBV12-3 or TRBV12-4 and TRBJ1-2; no reliable D call. The V end was cut by 6 bases, the J end by 4 bases, with 15 bases between. The CDR3 is 14 residues long. The CDR3 nucleotides are TGTGCCAGCAGCGCCTTACTCGGGAGCTATGGCTACACCTTC. Its protein product is CASSALLGSYGYTF.

This clonotype came up a few times. CDR3 sequence (DNA): TGTGCCAGCAGCTTAGGGGCCCCACGGGCAGATACGCAGTATTTT. Translating gives CASSLGAPRADTQYF. The chain links TRBV11-2 to TRBJ2-3; D gene ambiguous. The CDR3 extends over 15 amino acids. The ends were cut back, 1 base at V and 4 bases at J, with 12 bases in the middle. The V gene's germline CDR1 is SGHAT and CDR2 FQNNGV.

V is TRBV30 and J is TRBJ1-2; D unresolved. The CDR3 consists of 10 residues. CDR1 is GTSNPN, CDR2 SVGIG, per germline (reference sequence). Trimming removed 5 bases at V and 7 bases at J, with 8 bases between. The CDR3 DNA is TGTGCCTGGGAAAAGTTTGGCTACACCTTC. This codes for CAWEKFGYTF.

The chain couples TRBV6-5 to TRBJ2-1; 8 nucleotides align to TRBD2. Trimming removed 5 bases from V and 4 bases from J; junction bases left unmatched: 10. The V gene's germline CDR1 is MNHEY and CDR2 SVGAGI. The CDR3 is 16 residues long. The CDR3 reads CASSPGRGAVYNEQFF. For the CDR3, the DNA is TGTGCCAGCAGTCCCGGGCGGGGGGCCGTTTACAATGAGCAGTTCTTC.

The gene calls are TRBV7-3 and TRBJ2-2; 8 bases line up with TRBD2. CDR3 size: 13 residues. The junction had 4 bases not matched to a gene; V was cut back by 8 bases and J by 5 bases. Germline-derived CDR1 and CDR2 are SGHTA and FQGTGA. CDR3 residues: CASAGGLTGELFF. In DNA, the CDR3 is TGTGCCAGCGCGGGGGGACTAACCGGGGAGCTGTTTTTT. Drawing the rest from reference TRBV7-3 and TRBJ2-2, the complete variable domain is GAGVSQTPSNKVTEKGKYVELRCDPISGHTALYWYRQSLGQGPEFLIYFQGTGAADDSGLPNDRFFAVRPEGSVSTLKIQRTERGDSAVYLCASAGGLTGELFFGEGSRLTVL.

This clonotype was detected only a few times. The rearrangement links TRBV9 to TRBJ1-1, with D perhaps TRBD1 (5 bases). Per the germline V gene, CDR1 is SGDLS and CDR2 is YYNGEE. Between the trimmed V and J ends, which lost 4 bases and 3 bases, there was a span of 10 bases. This CDR3 has 13 amino acids. CDR3 nucleotide sequence: TGTGCCAGCAGCCCCCGGGGGGACACTGAAGCTTTCTTT. The encoded protein is CASSPRGDTEAFF.

A few counts support this clonotype. V usage is TRBV6-5 and J usage is TRBJ2-5; 13 nucleotides match TRBD2. This CDR3 comprises 17 residues. The germline CDR1 and CDR2 sequences are MNHEY and SVGAGI. The trim removed 5 bases at V and 2 bases at J, leaving 8 bases unmatched. CDR3 loop: CASSTGLAGVVQETQYF. In nucleotides, the CDR3 is TGTGCCAGCAGTACTGGACTAGCGGGGGTTGTGCAAGAGACCCAGTACTTC.

The chain combines TRBV11-2 with TRBJ2-3; TRBD1 might be the D (5 bases). There are 14 residues in the CDR3. The V end was cut by 2 bases, the J end by 3 bases, with 9 bases between. The germline V gene encodes CDR1 SGHAT and CDR2 FQNNGV. This CDR3 reads CASSLLGATDTQYF. Written as DNA, the CDR3 is TGTGCCAGCAGCTTACTAGGGGCAACAGATACGCAGTATTTT.

In this sample, this clonotype turned up a few times. The gene calls are TRBV25-1 and TRBJ1-6, with D possibly being TRBD1 (5 bases). The germline CDR1 and CDR2 sequences are MGHDK and SYGVNS. The ends were cut back, 4 bases at V and 10 bases at J, with 17 bases in the middle. This CDR3 comprises 15 residues. The CDR3 DNA reads as TGTGCCAGCAGTGTCCTGGGGGTCGAGTACTCACCCCTCCACTTT. Translating it yields CASSVLGVEYSPLHF.

The chain uses TRBV6-5 and TRBJ1-2, with 7 nucleotides matching TRBD1. The germline CDR1 and CDR2 sequences are MNHEY and SVGAGI. Trimming cost V 9 bases and J 2 bases; bases outside gene matches: 3. The CDR3 loop spans 12 amino acids. The CDR3 DNA is TGTGCCAGTACAGGGGCGAACTATGGCTACACCTTC. It is translated as CASTGANYGYTF.

J is TRBJ2-1 and V is TRBV12-3 or TRBV12-4; D remains ambiguous. The CDR3 sequence is 12 residues long. Trimming stripped 11 bases from V and 4 bases from J, with 12 bases between. The CDR3 loop is CAGQEAYNEQFF. DNA for the CDR3: TGTGCCGGCCAGGAAGCGTACAATGAGCAGTTCTTC.

This clonotype has a handful of counts. This chain links TRBV6-5 with TRBJ1-3; tentatively, D is TRBD1 (6 bases). The CDR3 totals 19 residues. Germline-derived CDR1 and CDR2 are MNHEY and SVGAGI. V was shortened by 0 bases and J by 2 bases, with 20 bases between the two germline ends. CDR3 sequence: CASSYSGGGRGATGNTIYF. As DNA, the CDR3 is TGTGCCAGCAGTTACTCTGGCGGGGGGCGAGGGGCTACTGGAAACACCATATATTTT.

This clonotype has only a few counts. The J gene is TRBJ1-1, the V gene TRBV7-2, with unresolved D. Deletions cut 2 bases from V and 0 bases from J, with 10 bases between. In germline, CDR1 is SGHTA, CDR2 FQGNSA. The CDR3 has 15 amino acids. The CDR3, as DNA: TGTGCCAGCAGCTTAAACGTAGGACTGAACACTGAAGCTTTCTTT. Residues: CASSLNVGLNTEAFF. Using reference TRBV7-2 and TRBJ1-1 for the parts outside the CDR3, the full variable domain is GAGVSQSPSNKVTEKGKDVELRCDPISGHTALYWYRQSLGQGLEFLIYFQGNSAPDKSGLPSDRFSAERTGGSVSTLTIQRTQQEDSAVYLCASSLNVGLNTEAFFGQGTRLTVV.

This clonotype has just a few counts. The V and J genes are TRBV9 and TRBJ1-1; D is undetermined. V lost 0 bases, J lost 0 bases, and 6 bases lay in between. The CDR3 is made up of 14 amino acids. Germline V gene data show CDR1 as SGDLS and CDR2 as YYNGEE. In DNA form, the CDR3 reads TGTGCCAGCAGCGTAGTCGGTATGAACACTGAAGCTTTCTTT. This gives the protein CASSVVGMNTEAFF.

V usage is TRBV12-3 or TRBV12-4 and J usage is TRBJ1-2; weak D call: TRBD1 (6 bases). The CDR3 has 17 residues. Trimming shortened V by 7 bases and J by 4 bases, and 25 bases separated the two germline ends. The CDR3 nucleotides read TGTGCCAGCAATTCGGGGGGGCGACCAATTTCGGTCTATGGCTACACCTTC. It encodes CASNSGGRPISVYGYTF.

The V gene is TRBV7-9, the J gene TRBJ2-1, with 8 bases that match TRBD2. Germline-derived CDR1 and CDR2 are SEHNR and FQNEAQ (reference sequence). V shed 2 bases and J 4 bases; nucleotides not matched to a gene: 7. CDR3 size: 16 residues. The CDR3 loop reads CASSLRASGPYNEQFF. The CDR3 DNA follows: TGTGCCAGCAGCTTAAGGGCTAGCGGGCCTTACAATGAGCAGTTCTTC.

The table lists this clonotype with a few counts. The genes are TRBV6-2 or TRBV6-3 and TRBJ1-2; D perhaps matches TRBD1 (5 bases). With 5 bases removed from V and 2 bases from J, the gap between germline ends came to 12 bases. Germline V gives CDR1 MNHEY, CDR2 SVGEGT. The length of the CDR3 is 14 residues. The CDR3 loop reads CASSTGTENYGYTF. The CDR3, as DNA: TGTGCCAGCAGTACCGGGACGGAAAACTATGGCTACACCTTC.

The rearrangement uses TRBV12-3 or TRBV12-4 and TRBJ1-1, with D perhaps matching TRBD1 (6 bases). The CDR3 is made up of 10 amino acids. The ends were cut back, 11 bases at V and 6 bases at J, with 10 bases in the middle. The CDR3 nucleotides are TGTGCCTCTGGGGGGCCTGAAGCTTTCTTT. Its translation: CASGGPEAFF.

This clonotype was observed a single time. J is TRBJ2-1 and V is TRBV5-1; 7 nucleotides align to TRBD2. This CDR3 region has 15 residues. V was clipped by 4 bases and J by 8 bases; unmatched bases: 12. Germline values: CDR1 SGHRS, CDR2 YFSETQ. In DNA, the CDR3 is TGCGCCAGCAGCCCTCTTACCGGGGGGTTCGATGAGCAGTTCTTC. Translating it yields CASSPLTGGFDEQFF.

The V gene is TRBV2, the J gene TRBJ2-1; 10 bases line up with TRBD2. The junction had 2 bases not matched to a gene; V was cut back by 2 bases and J by 4 bases. CDR1 is SNHLY and CDR2 is FYNNEI in the germline V gene. This CDR3 spans 15 amino acids. The CDR3 bases are TGTGCCAGCAGTGAACTAGCGGGGGCTTACAATGAGCAGTTCTTC. Protein: CASSELAGAYNEQFF.